This T cell receptor (beta chain) was captured by sequencing in a study of blood T cells in healthy people across ages. Details on this clonotype: What it binds is unknown.

Primers used in a second PCR of about 6 to 11 cycles were a sample-barcoded 5' primer and a J-beta primer mix. Through a template-switch adaptor with 12 random nucleotides, each cDNA molecule received a tag. TCRdb recomputed calls from the 5' RACE reads with MiXCR, one row per CDR3 protein. The table lists over a million distinct CDR3 sequences, around 45% of them singletons. Isolated PBMCs totaled at least 6.5 million in each sample. Per germline, CDR1 SQVTM and CDR2 ANQGSEA. The CDR3 runs 14 residues. V lost 4 bases, J lost 3 bases, and 5 bases stayed unmatched. Whole-study findings and limits: In older individuals, TCR beta diversity per million T cells was lower, falling roughly linearly with age. TCR beta diversity was tightly associated with the proportion of naive T cells.

Sequencing input: blood. The sequence was obtained from a woman aged 55-70 years in good health. V usage is TRBV29-1 and J usage is TRBJ2-1; TRBD2 matches 8 bases. In nucleotides, the CDR3 is TGCAGCGTTGGGGTAGCGGGGCACTACAATGAGCAGTTCTTC. Translated: CSVGVAGHYNEQFF.